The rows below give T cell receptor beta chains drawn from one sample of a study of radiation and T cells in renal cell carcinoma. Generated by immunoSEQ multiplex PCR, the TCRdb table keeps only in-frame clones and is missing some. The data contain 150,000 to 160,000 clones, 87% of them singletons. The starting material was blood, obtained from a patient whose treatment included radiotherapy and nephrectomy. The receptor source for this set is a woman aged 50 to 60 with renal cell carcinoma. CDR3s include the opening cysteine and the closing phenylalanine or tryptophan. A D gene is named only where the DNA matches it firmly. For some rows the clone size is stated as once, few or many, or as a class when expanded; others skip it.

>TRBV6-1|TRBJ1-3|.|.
TGTGCCAGCAGTGATTTCCTCTCTGGAAACACCATATATTTT
CASSDFLSGNTIYF
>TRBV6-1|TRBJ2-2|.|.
TGTGCCAGCAGTCGGGGAGGCAGCACCGGGGAGCTGTTTTTT
CASSRGGSTGELFF
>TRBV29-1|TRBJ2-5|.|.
TGCAGCGTTTTTCGGGGGATTGAGACCCAGTACTTC
CSVFRGIETQYF
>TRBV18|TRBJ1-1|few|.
TGTGCCAGCTCACCACCCCAGAACACTGAAGCTTTCTTT
CASSPPQNTEAFF
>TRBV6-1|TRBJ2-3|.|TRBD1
TGTGCCAGCAGAAAACAGGGGAATGGGGCAGATACGCAGTATTTT
CASRKQGNGADTQYF
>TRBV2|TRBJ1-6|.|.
TGTGCCAGCCGAGGGGACTTTAATTCACCCCTCCACTTT
CASRGDFNSPLHF
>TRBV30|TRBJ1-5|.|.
TGTGCCTGGAGTGTAGGGAGGTTGAGCAATCAGCCCCAGCATTTT
CAWSVGRLSNQPQHF
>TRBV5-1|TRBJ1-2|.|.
TGCGCCAGCAGCCTTAACACCTTAGCTAACTATGGCTACACCTTC
CASSLNTLANYGYTF
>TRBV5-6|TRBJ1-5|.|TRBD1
TGTGCCAGCAGCTTAGGACAGGCTCATCAGCCCCAGCATTTT
CASSLGQAHQPQHF
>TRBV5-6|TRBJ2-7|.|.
TGTGCCAGCAGTCTCGGACTATCCACTTCACCAGGGCAGTACTTC
CASSLGLSTSPGQYF
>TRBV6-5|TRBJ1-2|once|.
TGTGCCAGCAGTTACAGGGATGGGGGCTACACCTTC
CASSYRDGGYTF
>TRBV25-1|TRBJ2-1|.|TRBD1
TGTGCCAGCAGTGAATATAGGGGACAGGGGTCGGGTGAGCAGTTCTTC
CASSEYRGQGSGEQFF
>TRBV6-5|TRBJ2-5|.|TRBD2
TGTGCCAGCAGTTACTCGGGCGGGGAGGGAGAGACCCAGTACTTC
CASSYSGGEGETQYF
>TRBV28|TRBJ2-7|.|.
TGTGCCAGCAGAGGACAGGGAGGGACGTTCGAGCAGTACTTC
CASRGQGGTFEQYF
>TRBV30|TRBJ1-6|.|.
TGTGCCTGGGATAGCTCCTATAATTCACCCCTCCACTTT
CAWDSSYNSPLHF
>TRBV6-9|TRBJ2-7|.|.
TGTGCCAGCAGTTACTCCGGGACACTCTCCTACGAGCAGTACTTC
CASSYSGTLSYEQYF
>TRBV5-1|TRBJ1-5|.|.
TGCGCCAGCAGCTTGGAGGGGGGGCATAGCAATCAGCCCCAGCATTTT
CASSLEGGHSNQPQHF
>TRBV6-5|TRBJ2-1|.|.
TGTGCCAGCAGTTTATACAGGGTGGATGAGCAGTTCTTC
CASSLYRVDEQFF
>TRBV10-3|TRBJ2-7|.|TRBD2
TGTGCCATTTCAACACCGGGACTAGCGCGCTACGAGCAGTACTTC
CAISTPGLARYEQYF
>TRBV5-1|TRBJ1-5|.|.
TGCGCCAGCAGCTTGGTTCCAGAGCTTAATCAGCCCCAGCATTTT
CASSLVPELNQPQHF
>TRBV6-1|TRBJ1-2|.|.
TGTGCCAGCAGTGACTTCTCAGCTAACTATGGCTACACCTTC
CASSDFSANYGYTF
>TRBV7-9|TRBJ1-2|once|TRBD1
TGTGCCAGCAGCTCTCGACAGGGGGTTTGGTATGGCTACACCTTC
CASSSRQGVWYGYTF
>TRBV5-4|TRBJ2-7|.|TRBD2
TGTGCCAGCAGCCCCGGACTAGCGGAGCCCGAGCAGTACTTC
CASSPGLAEPEQYF
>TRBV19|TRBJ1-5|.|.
TGTGCCAGTAGTTTCCAAAATCAGCCCCAGCATTTT
CASSFQNQPQHF
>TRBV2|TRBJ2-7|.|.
TGTGCCAGCAGTGAAGTCGGGGAACTTCTTTCCCGGGACTACGAGCAGTACTTC
CASSEVGELLSRDYEQYF
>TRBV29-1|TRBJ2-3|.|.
TGCAGCGTTGAAGATCGAAAGTACAGCACAGATACGCAGTATTTT
CSVEDRKYSTDTQYF
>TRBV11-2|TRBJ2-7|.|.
TGTGCCAGCAGCCCCATGGGCTACGAGCAGTACTTC
CASSPMGYEQYF
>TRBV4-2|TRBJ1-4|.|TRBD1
TGTGCCAGCAGCCAAGATACGGGACAGAATGAAAAACTGTTTTTT
CASSQDTGQNEKLFF
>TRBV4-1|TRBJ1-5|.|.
TGCGCCAGCAGCCAAGGAGGGGGTCAGCCCCAGCATTTT
CASSQGGGQPQHF
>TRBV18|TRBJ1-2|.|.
TGTGCCAGCTCGGACCTGAGCGGAAACTATGGCTACACCTTC
CASSDLSGNYGYTF
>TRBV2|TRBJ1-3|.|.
TGTGCCAGCAGTGAAGATCGTACTCTAGTAGGAAACACCATATATTTT
CASSEDRTLVGNTIYF
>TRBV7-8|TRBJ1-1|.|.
TGTGCCAGCAGCCGAGTCGTTTCCGTACCCACTGAAGCTTTCTTT
CASSRVVSVPTEAFF
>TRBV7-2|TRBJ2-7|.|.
TGTGCCAGCAGCTTAGACGTGGGACAAAGCTCCTACGAGCAGTACTTC
CASSLDVGQSSYEQYF
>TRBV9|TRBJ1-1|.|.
TGTGCCAGCAGCCCGGACATCGCGACAATCACTGAAGCTTTCTTT
CASSPDIATITEAFF
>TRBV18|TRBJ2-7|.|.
TGTGCCACCCGTGGAGGGGTCTACGAGCAGTACTTC
CATRGGVYEQYF
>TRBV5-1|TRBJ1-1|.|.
TGCGCCAGCAGCTTCGGACACCTGAACACTGAAGCTTTCTTT
CASSFGHLNTEAFF
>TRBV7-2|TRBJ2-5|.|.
TGTGCCAGCAGCCGTAGGACCGATGGAGAGACCCAGTACTTC
CASSRRTDGETQYF
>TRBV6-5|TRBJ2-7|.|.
TGTGCCAGCAAGCCGACAGATACCTCCTACGAGCAGTACTTC
CASKPTDTSYEQYF
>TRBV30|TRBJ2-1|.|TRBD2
TGTGCCTGGAGTCTTACGGGACTAAACAATGAGCAGTTCTTC
CAWSLTGLNNEQFF
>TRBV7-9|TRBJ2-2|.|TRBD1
TGTGCCAGCAGCCTTGGGACAGGCGCGAACACCGGGGAGCTGTTTTTT
CASSLGTGANTGELFF
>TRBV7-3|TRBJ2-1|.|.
TGTGCCAGCAGCCCGGACTCTTGGGAGCAGTTCTTC
CASSPDSWEQFF
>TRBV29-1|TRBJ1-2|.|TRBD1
TGCAGCGTCAGTCGGACAGGGGAGTATGGCTACACCTTC
CSVSRTGEYGYTF
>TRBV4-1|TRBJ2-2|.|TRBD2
TGCGCCAGCAGCCAAGATTGGCTAGCGGGGGGGCGTATCACCGGGGAGCTGTTTTTT
CASSQDWLAGGRITGELFF
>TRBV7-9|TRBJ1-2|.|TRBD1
TGTGCCAGCAGCCCCGCTTTGACAGGGGGCACCGATGGCTACACCTTC
CASSPALTGGTDGYTF
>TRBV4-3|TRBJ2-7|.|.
TGCGCCAGCAGCCAAGAGGGTTGGGACGAGCAGTACTTC
CASSQEGWDEQYF
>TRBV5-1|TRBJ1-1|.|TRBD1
TGCGCCAGCAGCTTGGGACAGGGTCGAGGCACTGAAGCTTTCTTT
CASSLGQGRGTEAFF
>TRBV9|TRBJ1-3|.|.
TGTGCCAGCAGCGGAGAAGGAAACACCATATATTTT
CASSGEGNTIYF
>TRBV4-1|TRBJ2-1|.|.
TGCGCCAGCAGCCAAGGGACGGCGACCTACAATGAGCAGTTCTTC
CASSQGTATYNEQFF
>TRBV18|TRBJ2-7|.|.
TGTGCCAGCTCACCACCGGGGGCAGGGGCGGGCAGTGAGCAGTACTTC
CASSPPGAGAGSEQYF
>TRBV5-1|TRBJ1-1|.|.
TGCGCCAGCAGCTCACAGGGAGGAACTGAAGCTTTCTTT
CASSSQGGTEAFF
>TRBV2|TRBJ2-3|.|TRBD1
TGTGCCAGCAGCCGCTGGACAGGGGGCGAGACAGATACGCAGTATTTT
CASSRWTGGETDTQYF
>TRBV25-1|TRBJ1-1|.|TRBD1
TGTGCCAGCCTGAGGACAGGGGGGAACTCTGAAGCTTTCTTT
CASLRTGGNSEAFF
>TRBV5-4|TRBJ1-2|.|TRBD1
TGTGCCAGCACGACAGGGGGCTGGCACTATGGCTACACCTTC
CASTTGGWHYGYTF
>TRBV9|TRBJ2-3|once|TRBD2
TGTGCCAGCAGCGTAGAGATAGCGGGGGGGATTGCAGATACGCAGTATTTT
CASSVEIAGGIADTQYF
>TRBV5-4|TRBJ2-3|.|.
TGTGCCAGCAGCCTTGGAGATACGCAGTATTTT
CASSLGDTQYF
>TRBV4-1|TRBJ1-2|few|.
TGCGCCAGCAGCCAAGTCGGGTATGGCTACACCTTC
CASSQVGYGYTF
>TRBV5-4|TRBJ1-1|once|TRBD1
TGTGCCAGCAGCTTCGGGACAGGCGCTGAAGCTTTCTTT
CASSFGTGAEAFF
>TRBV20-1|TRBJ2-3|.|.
TGCAGTGCTGCTTTTGATACGCAGTATTTT
CSAAFDTQYF
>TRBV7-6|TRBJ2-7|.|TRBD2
TGTGCCAGCAGCAGACTAGCGGGGGGTTCCTACGAGCAGTACTTC
CASSRLAGGSYEQYF